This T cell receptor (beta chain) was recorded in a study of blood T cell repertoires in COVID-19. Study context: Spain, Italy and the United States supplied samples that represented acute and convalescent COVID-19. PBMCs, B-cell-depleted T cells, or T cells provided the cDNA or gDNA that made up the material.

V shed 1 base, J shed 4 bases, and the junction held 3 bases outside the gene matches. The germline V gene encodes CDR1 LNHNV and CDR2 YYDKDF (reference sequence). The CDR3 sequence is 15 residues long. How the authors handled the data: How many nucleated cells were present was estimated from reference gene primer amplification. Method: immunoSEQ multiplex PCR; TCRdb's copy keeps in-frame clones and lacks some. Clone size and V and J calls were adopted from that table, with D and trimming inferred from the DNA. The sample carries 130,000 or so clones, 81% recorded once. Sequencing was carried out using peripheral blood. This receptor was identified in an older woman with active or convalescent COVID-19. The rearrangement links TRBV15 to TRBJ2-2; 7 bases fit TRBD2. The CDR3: CATSRGPSGTGELFF. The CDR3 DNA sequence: TGTGCCACCAGCAGAGGCCCTAGCGGCACCGGGGAGCTGTTTTTT.